Below, 3 T cell receptor beta chains from the same sample are listed, as sequenced in a study of PD-1 blockade in mismatch repair-deficient tumors (dated by TCRdb to 2015 to 2018). What this sample's time point label stands for: peripheral blood before pembrolizumab. Libraries were constructed by the immunoSEQ multiplex PCR assay. TCRdb carries this immuneACCESS record with in-frame sequences only. Its versions omit some clonotypes, under half of them owing to an unresolved V gene in the studies checked, with the rest unexplained. In all, the sample holds more than 15,000 clones, and less than 90% of those were seen once. The leading ten clones occupy over 15% of the sample. Sequenced material: PBMCs, taken before pembrolizumab treatment. All receptors derive from an adult with mismatch repair-deficient cancer.

The chain recombines TRBV4-2 with TRBJ1-2; 7 positions agree with TRBD1. Germline V gene sequence: CDR1 LGHNA, CDR2 YNFKEQ. With V trimmed by 4 bases and J by 7 bases, 9 bases remained unmatched. There are 14 residues in the CDR3. The CDR3 region has the DNA TGTGCCAGCAGCCCGAACCCGACAGGGTCTGGCTACACCTTC. Amino acids: CASSPNPTGSGYTF.

This clone was seen once. This sequence joins TRBV19 and TRBJ1-1; no clear D. V was clipped by 4 bases and J by 0 bases, with 18 bases between them. The CDR3 has 17 amino acids. From germline, CDR1 is LNHDA and CDR2 SQIVND (reference sequence). The CDR3: CASSTRPPGGLNTEAFF. In DNA, the CDR3 is TGTGCCAGTAGTACCCGACCTCCGGGAGGGTTGAACACTGAAGCTTTCTTT.

The chain uses TRBV2 and TRBJ1-1; D is undetermined. The CDR3 has 11 residues. V gave up 7 bases and J gave up 3 bases, with 6 bases separating them. Germline V lookup: CDR1 SNHLY, CDR2 FYNNEI. CDR3 region: CASIGHTEAFF. Here the CDR3 DNA reads TGTGCCAGCATCGGGCACACTGAAGCTTTCTTT.